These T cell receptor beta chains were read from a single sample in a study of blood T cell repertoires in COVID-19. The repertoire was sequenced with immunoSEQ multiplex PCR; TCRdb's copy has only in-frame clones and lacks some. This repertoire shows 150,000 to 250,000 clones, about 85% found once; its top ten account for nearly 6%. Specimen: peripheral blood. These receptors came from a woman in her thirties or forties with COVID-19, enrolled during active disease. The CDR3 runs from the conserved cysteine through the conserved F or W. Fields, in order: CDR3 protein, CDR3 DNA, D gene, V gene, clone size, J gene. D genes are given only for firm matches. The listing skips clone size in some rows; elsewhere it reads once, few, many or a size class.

cdr3_aa: CASSLARRKGQYF
cdr3_nt: TGTGCCAGCAGCTTAGCGCGGAGGAAAGGCCAGTACTTC
d_call: -
v_call: TRBV11-1
clone_size: -
j_call: TRBJ2-5

cdr3_aa: CASSVALGGNTEAFF
cdr3_nt: TGTGCCAGCAGCGTAGCACTTGGTGGGAACACTGAAGCTTTCTTT
d_call: -
v_call: TRBV9
clone_size: -
j_call: TRBJ1-1

cdr3_aa: CAISDKQKLFF
cdr3_nt: TGTGCCATCAGTGATAAACAAAAGCTGTTTTTT
d_call: -
v_call: TRBV10-3
clone_size: -
j_call: TRBJ1-4

cdr3_aa: CASTGQGLQPQHF
cdr3_nt: TGTGCCAGCACCGGACAGGGCTTACAGCCCCAGCATTTT
d_call: TRBD1
v_call: TRBV12-3/TRBV12-4
clone_size: -
j_call: TRBJ1-5

cdr3_aa: CASSPDRGHQETQYF
cdr3_nt: TGTGCCAGCAGTCCTGACAGGGGTCACCAAGAGACCCAGTACTTC
d_call: TRBD1
v_call: TRBV2
clone_size: -
j_call: TRBJ2-5

cdr3_aa: CATSVHSQGHYYEQYF
cdr3_nt: TGTGCCACCAGTGTCCACTCTCAGGGGCATTACTACGAGCAGTACTTC
d_call: -
v_call: TRBV24-1
clone_size: -
j_call: TRBJ2-7

cdr3_aa: CASSPGTSGGGEQYF
cdr3_nt: TGCGCCAGCAGCCCCGGGACTAGCGGGGGGGGCGAGCAGTACTTC
d_call: TRBD2
v_call: TRBV5-1
clone_size: -
j_call: TRBJ2-7

cdr3_aa: CASSLAGTANNEQFF
cdr3_nt: TGCGCCAGCAGCTTGGCAGGGACAGCTAACAATGAGCAGTTCTTC
d_call: TRBD1
v_call: TRBV5-1
clone_size: -
j_call: TRBJ2-1

cdr3_aa: CASNSFGTGDGYTF
cdr3_nt: TGTGCCAGCAACAGCTTCGGGACAGGGGATGGCTACACCTTC
d_call: TRBD1
v_call: TRBV6-5
clone_size: -
j_call: TRBJ1-2

cdr3_aa: CASGARDRGCYEQYF
cdr3_nt: TGTGCTAGTGGCGCCCGGGACAGGGGGTGCTACGAGCAGTACTTC
d_call: TRBD1
v_call: TRBV12-5
clone_size: -
j_call: TRBJ2-7

cdr3_aa: CAWLPAGGLHIQYF
cdr3_nt: TGTGCCTGGCTGCCGGCGGGAGGGTTGCACATTCAGTACTTC
d_call: TRBD2
v_call: TRBV30
clone_size: -
j_call: TRBJ2-4

cdr3_aa: CASSIAVQSYEQYF
cdr3_nt: TGTGCCAGTAGTATAGCCGTCCAGTCCTACGAGCAGTACTTC
d_call: -
v_call: TRBV19
clone_size: -
j_call: TRBJ2-7

cdr3_aa: CASSESGRATDTQYF
cdr3_nt: TGTGCCAGCAGTGAGAGCGGGAGGGCGACAGATACGCAGTATTTT
d_call: TRBD2
v_call: TRBV2
clone_size: -
j_call: TRBJ2-3

cdr3_aa: CASTTRLAGTNEQFF
cdr3_nt: TGTGCCAGTACTACGCGACTAGCGGGAACCAATGAGCAGTTCTTC
d_call: TRBD2
v_call: TRBV27
clone_size: -
j_call: TRBJ2-1

cdr3_aa: CASSPLGHLLRDRGRRYTF
cdr3_nt: TGTGCCAGCAGCCCACTAGGGCACCTTCTCCGGGACAGGGGACGACGCTACACCTTC
d_call: TRBD1
v_call: TRBV7-2
clone_size: -
j_call: TRBJ1-2

cdr3_aa: CATSGSSGGSNTGELFF
cdr3_nt: TGTGCCACCAGCGGATCTAGCGGGGGCTCGAACACCGGGGAGCTGTTTTTT
d_call: TRBD2
v_call: TRBV15
clone_size: -
j_call: TRBJ2-2

cdr3_aa: CASSQDKARPYEQYF
cdr3_nt: TGCGCCAGCAGCCAAGATAAGGCCAGGCCCTACGAGCAGTACTTC
d_call: -
v_call: TRBV4-3
clone_size: -
j_call: TRBJ2-7

cdr3_aa: CASSLSEGDAQYF
cdr3_nt: TGCGCCAGCAGCTTGTCAGAGGGGGACGCGCAGTACTTC
d_call: -
v_call: TRBV5-1
clone_size: -
j_call: TRBJ2-7

cdr3_aa: CASSPPGGMNTEAFF
cdr3_nt: TGCGCCAGCAGCCCCCCTGGAGGCATGAACACTGAAGCTTTCTTT
d_call: -
v_call: TRBV4-1
clone_size: -
j_call: TRBJ1-1

cdr3_aa: CASRLGQGNQPQHF
cdr3_nt: TGTGCCAGCAGACTAGGACAGGGAAATCAGCCCCAGCATTTT
d_call: TRBD1
v_call: TRBV27
clone_size: -
j_call: TRBJ1-5

cdr3_aa: CASSPATSTDTQYF
cdr3_nt: TGTGCCAGCTCCCCAGCGACTTCCACAGATACGCAGTATTTT
d_call: -
v_call: TRBV18
clone_size: -
j_call: TRBJ2-3

cdr3_aa: CASSPRAGVDEQYF
cdr3_nt: TGTGCCAGCTCACCGCGAGCGGGAGTAGACGAGCAGTACTTC
d_call: TRBD2
v_call: TRBV18
clone_size: -
j_call: TRBJ2-7

cdr3_aa: CASQGDRAYEQYF
cdr3_nt: TGTGCCAGTCAAGGAGACAGGGCCTACGAGCAGTACTTC
d_call: TRBD1
v_call: TRBV2
clone_size: once
j_call: TRBJ2-7

cdr3_aa: CASSYPQGNTIYF
cdr3_nt: TGTGCCAGCAGTTACCCACAAGGAAACACCATATATTTT
d_call: -
v_call: TRBV6-6
clone_size: -
j_call: TRBJ1-3

cdr3_aa: CASSLPWAAHF
cdr3_nt: TGTGCCAGCAGCTTGCCGTGGGCCGCCCACTTT
d_call: -
v_call: TRBV5-8
clone_size: -
j_call: TRBJ1-6

cdr3_aa: CASSLTQTSGNTIYF
cdr3_nt: TGCGCCAGCAGCTTGACACAGACATCTGGAAACACCATATATTTT
d_call: -
v_call: TRBV5-1
clone_size: -
j_call: TRBJ1-3

cdr3_aa: CASSFSGDEQYF
cdr3_nt: TGTGCCAGCAGCTTTTCCGGGGACGAGCAGTACTTC
d_call: -
v_call: TRBV7-9
clone_size: -
j_call: TRBJ2-7

cdr3_aa: CASSVGGIEAFF
cdr3_nt: TGTGCCAGTAGTGTCGGGGGTATTGAAGCTTTCTTT
d_call: -
v_call: TRBV19
clone_size: -
j_call: TRBJ1-1